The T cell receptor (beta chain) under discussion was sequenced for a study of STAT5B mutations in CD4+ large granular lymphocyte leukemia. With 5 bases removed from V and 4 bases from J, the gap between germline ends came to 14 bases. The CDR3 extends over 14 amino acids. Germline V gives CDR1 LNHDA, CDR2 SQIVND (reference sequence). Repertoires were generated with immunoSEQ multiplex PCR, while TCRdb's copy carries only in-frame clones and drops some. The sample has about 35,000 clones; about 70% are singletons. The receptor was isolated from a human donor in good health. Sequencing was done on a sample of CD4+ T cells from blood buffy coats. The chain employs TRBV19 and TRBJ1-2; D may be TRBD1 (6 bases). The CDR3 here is CASSPRGPSYGYTF. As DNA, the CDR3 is TGTGCCAGTAGTCCGCGGGGGCCATCCTATGGCTACACCTTC.